A single T cell receptor (beta chain) is shown here with its context. Other nucleotide sequences in the sample specify the same CDR3. The CDR3 runs 12 residues. Germline CDR1 and CDR2: SNHLY and FYNNEI. V lost 3 bases and J lost 7, with 7 bases in between. This sample was taken from a study of blood T cell repertoires in COVID-19. Background on the study: The United States, Italy and Spain supplied acute and convalescent COVID-19 samples. In each case, the material was cDNA or gDNA derived from T cells, B-cell-depleted T cells, or PBMCs.

In the original workflow: Reference gene primer amplification gave estimated nucleated cell counts. The data were produced by immunoSEQ multiplex PCR, yet TCRdb's version contains in-frame clones alone and is incomplete. That table gives V, J and clone size, and the DNA gave D and trimming. The data contain 90,000 to 100,000 clones, 80% to 85% of them singletons. The sequenced sample was peripheral blood. This receptor was identified in a man in his 70s with active or convalescent COVID-19. The gene calls are TRBV2 and TRBJ1-5; D possibly corresponds to TRBD1 (5 bases). The CDR3 nucleotides are TGTGCCAGCAGTGACAGGGCCCAGCCCCAGCATTTT. Translating it yields CASSDRAQPQHF.